This T cell receptor beta chain appears in the sequencing data of a study of T cell clonotyping in hematopoietic cell transplantation. Study-wide points: Without cell sorting, CD4 versus CD8 contributions remain unresolved. After transplant, recipient diversity fell while pathologically expanded clonotypes grew through day 180. Higher Inverse Simpson Index values in graft donor and pretransplant recipient predicted broader posttransplant TCR diversity.

Recipients were bled about 28 days pretransplant and at posttransplant days 30, 100, 180. Germline V gene data show CDR1 as LNHDA and CDR2 as SQIVND (reference sequence). The CDR3 has 16 residues. The V and J ends lost 1 base and 8 bases, in that order; junction bases with no gene match: 8. Regarding this clone: The target antigen is unknown.

Repertoires were generated with immunoSEQ multiplex PCR, while TCRdb's copy carries only in-frame clones and drops some. Of about 3,500 clones detected, about three quarters appear once; the ten largest clones hold roughly 6%. The clonotype comes from a male patient in his thirties or forties who had an allogeneic stem cell transplant from an unrelated donor, so the T cells may come from the graft donor. Some clones in this sample may be carry-over from other donors' samples. The chain has TRBV19 and TRBJ1-4; 9 bases are a match to TRBD1. This sample comprised peripheral blood mononuclear cells, obtained 30 days after allogeneic stem cell transplant. Here the CDR3 DNA reads TGTGCCAGTAGTATAGCCTCCGGGACAGGGCGAGAAAAACTGTTTTTT. Translating gives CASSIASGTGREKLFF.